This T cell receptor (beta chain) is from a study of blood T cell repertoires in COVID-19. Study-level background: Sites in the United States, Italy and Spain provided acute and convalescent COVID-19 samples. PBMCs, B-cell-depleted T cells, or T cells were the source of the cDNA or gDNA that made up the material.

In the original processing: How many nucleated cells were present was estimated from reference gene primer amplification. The protocol was immunoSEQ multiplex PCR, while the TCRdb copy is restricted to in-frame clones and leaves out a portion. The D gene and trimming were derived from the DNA, and the V and J assignments and clone size from that table. The table includes about 130,000 clones, approximately 88% detected once. This TCR came from a man aged 45 to 65 with acute or convalescent COVID-19. The sequencing input was peripheral blood.

This CDR3 reads CASSRNLAGIRDTQYF. For the CDR3, the DNA is TGTGCCAGCAGCCGAAACCTAGCGGGAATAAGAGATACGCAGTATTTT. The genes are TRBV13 and TRBJ2-3; TRBD2 agrees at 9 bases. With V trimmed by 5 bases and J by 5 bases, 11 bases remained unmatched. CDR1 and CDR2 from the germline V gene are PRHDT and FYEKMQ (reference sequence). This CDR3 contains 16 residues.